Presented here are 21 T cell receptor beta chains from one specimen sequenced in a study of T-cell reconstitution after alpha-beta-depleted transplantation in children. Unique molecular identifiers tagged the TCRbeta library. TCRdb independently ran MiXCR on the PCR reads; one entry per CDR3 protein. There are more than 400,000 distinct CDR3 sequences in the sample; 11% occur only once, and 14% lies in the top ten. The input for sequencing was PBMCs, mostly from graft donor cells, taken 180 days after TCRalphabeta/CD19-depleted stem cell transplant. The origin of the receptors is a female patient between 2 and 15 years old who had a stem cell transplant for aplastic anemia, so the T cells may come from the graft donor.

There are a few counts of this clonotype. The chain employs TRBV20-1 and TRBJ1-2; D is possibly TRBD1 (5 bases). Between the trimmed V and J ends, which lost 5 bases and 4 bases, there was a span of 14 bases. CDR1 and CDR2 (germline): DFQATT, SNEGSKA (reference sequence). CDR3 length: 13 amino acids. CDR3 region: CSAPGGHTYGYTF. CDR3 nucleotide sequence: TGCAGTGCTCCGGGGGGTCATACCTATGGCTACACCTTC.

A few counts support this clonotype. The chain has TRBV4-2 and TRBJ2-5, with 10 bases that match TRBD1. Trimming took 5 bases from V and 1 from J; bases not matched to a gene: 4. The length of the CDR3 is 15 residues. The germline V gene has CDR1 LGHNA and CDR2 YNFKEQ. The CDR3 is CASSADRGIQETQYF. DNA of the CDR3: TGTGCCAGCAGCGCGGACAGGGGGATCCAAGAGACCCAGTACTTC.

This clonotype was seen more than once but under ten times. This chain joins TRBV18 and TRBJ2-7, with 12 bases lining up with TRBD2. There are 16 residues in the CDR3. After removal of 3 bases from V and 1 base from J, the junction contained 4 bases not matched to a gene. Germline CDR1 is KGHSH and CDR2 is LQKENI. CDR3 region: CASSPLGLAGSYEQYF. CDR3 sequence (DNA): TGTGCCAGCTCACCCCTCGGACTAGCGGGGTCCTACGAGCAGTACTTC. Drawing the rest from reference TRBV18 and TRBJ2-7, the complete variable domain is NAGVMQNPRHLVRRRGQEARLRCSPMKGHSHVYWYRQLPEEGLKFMVYLQKENIIDESGMPKERFSAEFPKEGPSILRIQQVVRGDSAAYFCASSPLGLAGSYEQYFGPGTRLTVT.

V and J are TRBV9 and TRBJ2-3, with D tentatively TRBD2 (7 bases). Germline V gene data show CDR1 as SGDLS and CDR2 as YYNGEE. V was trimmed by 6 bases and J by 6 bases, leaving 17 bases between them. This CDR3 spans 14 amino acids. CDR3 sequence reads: CASTRRGGGDTQYF. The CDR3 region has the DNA TGTGCCAGCACCCGAAGGGGGGGCGGCGATACGCAGTATTTT. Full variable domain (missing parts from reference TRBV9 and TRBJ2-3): DSGVTQTPKHLITATGQRVTLRCSPRSGDLSVYWYQQSLDQGLQFLIQYYNGEERAKGNILERFSAQQFPDLHSELNLSSLELGDSALYFCASTRRGGGDTQYFGPGTRLTVL.

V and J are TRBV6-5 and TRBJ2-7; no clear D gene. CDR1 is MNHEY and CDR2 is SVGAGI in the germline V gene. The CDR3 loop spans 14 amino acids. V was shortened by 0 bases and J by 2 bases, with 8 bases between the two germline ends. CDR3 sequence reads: CASSYSGQTYEQYF. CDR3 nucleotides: TGTGCCAGCAGTTACTCGGGTCAAACCTACGAGCAGTACTTC.

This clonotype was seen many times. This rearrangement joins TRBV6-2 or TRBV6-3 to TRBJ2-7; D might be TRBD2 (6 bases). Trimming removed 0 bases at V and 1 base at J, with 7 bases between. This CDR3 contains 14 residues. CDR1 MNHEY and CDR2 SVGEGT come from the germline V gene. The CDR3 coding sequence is TGTGCCAGCAGTTACTCGGGGGGTTCCTACGAGCAGTACGTC. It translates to CASSYSGGSYEQYV.

The CDR3 spells CASSQEPGVSTDTQYF. CDR3 sequence (DNA): TGTGCCAGCAGCCAAGAGCCGGGCGTAAGCACAGATACGCAGTATTTT. This chain uses TRBV3-1 with TRBJ2-3; D unresolved. V dropped 0 bases and J dropped 0 bases, with 10 bases sitting between them. CDR3 size: 16 residues. Germline CDR1 and CDR2: LGHDT and YNNKEL (reference sequence).

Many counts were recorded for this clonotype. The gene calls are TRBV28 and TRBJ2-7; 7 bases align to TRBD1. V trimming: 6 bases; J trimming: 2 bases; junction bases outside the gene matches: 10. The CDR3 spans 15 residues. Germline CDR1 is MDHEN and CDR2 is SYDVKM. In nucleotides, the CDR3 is TGTGCCAGCAGAGTCCCTGGGGACAGCACCTACGAGCAGTACTTC. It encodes CASRVPGDSTYEQYF.

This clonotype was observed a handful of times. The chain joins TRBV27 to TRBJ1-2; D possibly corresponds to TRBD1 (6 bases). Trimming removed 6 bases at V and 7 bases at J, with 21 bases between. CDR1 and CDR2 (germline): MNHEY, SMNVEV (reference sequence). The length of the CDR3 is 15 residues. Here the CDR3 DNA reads TGTGCCAGCAGGCCCTGGGGGCCCTACGATCGTGGCTACACCTTC. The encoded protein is CASRPWGPYDRGYTF.

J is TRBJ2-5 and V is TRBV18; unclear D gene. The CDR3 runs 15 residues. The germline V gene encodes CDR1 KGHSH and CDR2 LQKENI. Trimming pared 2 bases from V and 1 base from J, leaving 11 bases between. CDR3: CASSPSTHAQETQYF. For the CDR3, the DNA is TGTGCCAGCTCACCATCGACTCATGCCCAAGAGACCCAGTACTTC.

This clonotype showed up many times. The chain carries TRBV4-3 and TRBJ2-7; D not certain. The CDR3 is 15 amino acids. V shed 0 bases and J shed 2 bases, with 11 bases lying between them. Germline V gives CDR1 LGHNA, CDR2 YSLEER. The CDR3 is CASSQDSHDPYEQYF. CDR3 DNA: TGCGCCAGCAGCCAAGATTCGCATGATCCCTACGAGCAGTACTTC.

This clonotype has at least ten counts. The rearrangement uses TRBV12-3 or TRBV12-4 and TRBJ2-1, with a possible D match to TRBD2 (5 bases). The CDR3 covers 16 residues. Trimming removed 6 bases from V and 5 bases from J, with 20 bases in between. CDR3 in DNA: TGTGCCAGCAGCACCCTCTGGGAGAGTACTAACAATGAGCAGTTCTTC. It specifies CASSTLWESTNNEQFF.

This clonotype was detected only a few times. The CDR3 spells CASRVTGTSGNEQFF. CDR3 bases: TGCGCCAGCAGGGTAACGGGGACTAGCGGCAATGAGCAGTTCTTC. V usage is TRBV5-1 and J usage is TRBJ2-1; TRBD2 matches at 11 bases. Germline lookup yields CDR1 SGHRS and CDR2 YFSETQ. J was trimmed by 6 bases and V by 5 bases; bases with no gene match: 7. This CDR3 comprises 15 residues. Supplemented by reference TRBV5-1 and TRBJ2-1, the full variable domain reads KAGVTQTPRYLIKTRGQQVTLSCSPISGHRSVSWYQQTPGQGLQFLFEYFSETQRNKGNFPGRFSGRQFSNSRSEMNVSTLELGDSALYLCASRVTGTSGNEQFFGPGTRLTVL.

In nucleotides, the CDR3 is TGTGCCAGTAGTATTGCATACCAAGAGACCCAGTACTTC. Residues: CASSIAYQETQYF. The gene calls are TRBV19 and TRBJ2-5; D ambiguous. This CDR3 region has 13 residues. V was shortened by 3 bases and J by 0 bases, with 5 bases between the two germline ends. CDR1 is LNHDA, CDR2 SQIVND, per germline (reference sequence).

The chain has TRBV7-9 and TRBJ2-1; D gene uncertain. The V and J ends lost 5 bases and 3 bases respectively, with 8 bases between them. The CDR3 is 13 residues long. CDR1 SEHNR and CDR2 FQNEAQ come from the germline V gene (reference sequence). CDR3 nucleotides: TGTGCCAGCAGCCAAATGATCTACAATGAGCAGTTCTTC. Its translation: CASSQMIYNEQFF.

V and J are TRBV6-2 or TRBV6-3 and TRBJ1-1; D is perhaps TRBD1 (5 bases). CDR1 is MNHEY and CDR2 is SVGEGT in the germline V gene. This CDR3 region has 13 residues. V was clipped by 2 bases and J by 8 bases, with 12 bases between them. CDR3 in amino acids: CASSYRTKEEAFF. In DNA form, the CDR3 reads TGTGCCAGCAGTTACAGGACAAAGGAGGAAGCTTTCTTT.

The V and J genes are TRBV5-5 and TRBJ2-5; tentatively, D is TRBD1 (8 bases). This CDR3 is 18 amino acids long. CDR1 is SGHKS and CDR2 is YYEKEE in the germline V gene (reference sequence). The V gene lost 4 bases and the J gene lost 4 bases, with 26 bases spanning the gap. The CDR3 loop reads CASSPGTGLGGGRETQYF. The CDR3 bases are TGTGCCAGCAGCCCTGGGACAGGCCTAGGCGGGGGCCGAGAGACCCAGTACTTC. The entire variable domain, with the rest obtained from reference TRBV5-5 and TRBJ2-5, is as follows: DAGVTQSPTHLIKTRGQQVTLRCSPISGHKSVSWYQQVLGQGPQFIFQYYEKEERGRGNFPDRFSARQFPNYSSELNVNALLLGDSALYLCASSPGTGLGGGRETQYFGPGTRLLVL.

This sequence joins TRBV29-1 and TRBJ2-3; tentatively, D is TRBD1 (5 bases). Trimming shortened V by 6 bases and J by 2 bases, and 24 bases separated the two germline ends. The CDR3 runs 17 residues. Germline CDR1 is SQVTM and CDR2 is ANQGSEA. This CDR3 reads CSVVGGDRPTYTDTQYF. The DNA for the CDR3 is TGCAGCGTCGTCGGCGGAGACAGACCAACCTACACAGATACGCAGTATTTT.

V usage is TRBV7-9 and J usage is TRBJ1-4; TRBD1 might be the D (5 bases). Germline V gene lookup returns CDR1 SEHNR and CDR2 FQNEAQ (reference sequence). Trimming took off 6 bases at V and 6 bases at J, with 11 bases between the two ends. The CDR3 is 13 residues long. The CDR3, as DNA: TGTGCCAGCAGGGACATTGTATATGAAAAACTGTTTTTT. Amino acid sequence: CASRDIVYEKLFF.

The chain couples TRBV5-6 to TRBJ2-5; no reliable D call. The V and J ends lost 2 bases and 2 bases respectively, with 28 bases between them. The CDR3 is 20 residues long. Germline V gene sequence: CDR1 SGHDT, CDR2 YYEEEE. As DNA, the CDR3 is TGTGCCAGCAGCTTCTCGGTGGCGACTCCCTGGCGGACCGTTCAAGAGACCCAGTACTTC. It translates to CASSFSVATPWRTVQETQYF.

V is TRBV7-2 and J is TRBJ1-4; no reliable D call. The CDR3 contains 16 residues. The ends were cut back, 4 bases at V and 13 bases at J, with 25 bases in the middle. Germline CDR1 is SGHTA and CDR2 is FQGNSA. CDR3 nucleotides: TGTGCCAGCAGCTGGTTTCAAACTTTTGGAGGACGAGGACTGTTTTTT. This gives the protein CASSWFQTFGGRGLFF.